This T cell receptor beta chain was retrieved from a study of OX40 agonist ivuxolimab in advanced cancers. Turning to the overall study: Ivuxolimab was a fully human IgG2 agonistic monoclonal antibody targeting the costimulatory receptor OX40 (CD134). Intravenous ivuxolimab was administered to patients every 2 weeks at six dose levels: 0.01, 0.1, 0.3, 1.5, 3 and 10 mg/kg. Among the 52 dose-escalation patients, around 19 had hepatocellular carcinoma, some 15 melanoma, 9 renal cell carcinoma and 9 head and neck cancer. In the dose-escalation cohort, roughly 80% of patients were male, and the mean age was approximately 60 years, with a range of roughly 20 to 80. Patients were allowed to have had prior anti-PD-1, anti-PD-L1 or anti-CTLA-4 therapy, and roughly 40% of the dose-escalation patients had been treated with checkpoint inhibitors. Partial responses occurred in three dose-escalation patients: two with cutaneous melanoma and one with hepatocellular carcinoma. Peripheral TCRbeta sequencing was intended to test whether TCR sequence diversity was altered and clonal T-cell expansion was caused by ivuxolimab. The paper describes the monotherapy dose-escalation part (N = 52 patients) of the phase I trial of ivuxolimab.

To sequence the TCRbeta CDR3 region, genomic DNA was isolated from the sorted cells. The immunoSEQ Assay was used for sequencing of TCRbeta CDR3 regions. The immuneACCESS repertoire file appears here via TCRdb, limited to in-frame rearrangements. These files lack a portion of the clones; in checked studies, under half of the deficit traces to unresolved V genes, and the cause of the others is not known. The sample table shows 60,000 to 90,000 clones, and 80% to 85% are seen once. The ten largest account for over 4% of the sample. Overall results and qualifications from the work: After ivuxolimab, expanded clones were on average more numerous among CD8+ T cells than among CD4+ T cells. Low levels of normalized T-cell clonal expansion were also shown by some nonresponding patients. In the 0.1-3.0 mg/kg groups, partial responders were among the patients with the lowest normalized peripheral clonal expansion, particularly in CD8+ T cells. Antigen specificity was not determined for the clonally expanded peripheral T cells. At doses from 0.1 to 3.0 mg/kg, clonal expansion was seen in both CD4+ and CD8+ blood T cells between baseline and week 6.

About this clone itself: Its binding antigen is unknown. No much larger clonotype is one base removed from it; base qualities were not supplied.

Reading the germline V gene gives CDR1 SQVTM and CDR2 ANQGSEA. V trim: 4 bases; J trim: 5 bases; unmatched bases: 7. The CDR3, from cysteine to phenylalanine, totals 13 residues. The CDR3 DNA has 39 bases and is translated from base 1. The trial excluded patients who had a history of autoimmune disease or were on systemic immunosuppression. Peripheral blood for TCR sequencing was drawn from every dose cohort at baseline, at cycle 4 day 1 and at cycle 7 day 1. Samples were obtained from an open-label, multicenter, first-in-human phase I dose-escalation trial of ivuxolimab. The trial enrolled adults with locally advanced or metastatic head and neck squamous cell, hepatocellular, melanoma or renal cell carcinoma. CD4+ and CD8+ T cells were sorted separately from peripheral blood before TCR sequencing.

The source material was CD4+ or CD8+ T cells sorted from blood, sampled in a trial of the OX40 agonist ivuxolimab. Recombination connected TRBV29-1 to TRBJ1-1; a stretch of 7 junction bases matches TRBD1. The TCR was taken from an adult with an advanced solid tumor such as melanoma, head and neck, liver or kidney cancer. The nucleotides read TGCAGCGTTGTAAAGGGGGCAGGGACTGAAGCTTTCTTT. This encodes CSVVKGAGTEAFF.